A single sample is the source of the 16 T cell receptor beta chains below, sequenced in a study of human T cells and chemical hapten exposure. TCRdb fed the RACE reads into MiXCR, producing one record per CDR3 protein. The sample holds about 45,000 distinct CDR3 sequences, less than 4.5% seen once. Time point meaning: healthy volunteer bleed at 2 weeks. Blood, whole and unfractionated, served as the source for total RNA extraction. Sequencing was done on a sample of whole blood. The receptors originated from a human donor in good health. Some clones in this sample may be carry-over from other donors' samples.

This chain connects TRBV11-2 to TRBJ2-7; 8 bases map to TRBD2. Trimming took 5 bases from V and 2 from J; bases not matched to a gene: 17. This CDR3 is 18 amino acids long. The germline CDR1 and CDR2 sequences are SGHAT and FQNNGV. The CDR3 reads CASSPISRQRERAYEQYF. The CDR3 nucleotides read TGTGCCAGCAGCCCTATTTCCCGCCAGCGGGAGAGGGCCTACGAGCAGTACTTC.

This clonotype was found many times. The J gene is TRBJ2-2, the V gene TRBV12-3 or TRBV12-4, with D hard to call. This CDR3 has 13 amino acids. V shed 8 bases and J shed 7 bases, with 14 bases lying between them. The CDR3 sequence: CASYGGEGGELFF. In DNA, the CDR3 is TGTGCCAGCTACGGCGGAGAAGGCGGGGAGCTGTTTTTT.

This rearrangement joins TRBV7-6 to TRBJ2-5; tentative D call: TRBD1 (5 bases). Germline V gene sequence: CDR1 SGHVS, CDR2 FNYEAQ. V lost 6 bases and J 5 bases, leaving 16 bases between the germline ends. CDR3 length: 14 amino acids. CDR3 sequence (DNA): TGTGCCAGCAGACAGGTTAGGCCCGAGGAGACCCAGTACTTC. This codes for CASRQVRPEETQYF.

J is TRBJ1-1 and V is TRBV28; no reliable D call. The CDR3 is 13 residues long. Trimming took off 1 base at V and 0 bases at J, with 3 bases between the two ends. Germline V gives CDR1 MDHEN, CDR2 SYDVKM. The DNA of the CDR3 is TGTGCCAGCAGTTTATTAGTGAACACTGAAGCTTTCTTT. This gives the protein CASSLLVNTEAFF.

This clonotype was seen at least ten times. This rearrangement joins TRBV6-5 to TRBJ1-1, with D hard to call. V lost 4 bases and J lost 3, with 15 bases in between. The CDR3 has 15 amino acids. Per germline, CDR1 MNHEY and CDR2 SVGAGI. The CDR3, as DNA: TGTGCCAGCAGTTTTGTTCGGGGTGGTCACACTGAAGCTTTCTTT. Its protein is CASSFVRGGHTEAFF.

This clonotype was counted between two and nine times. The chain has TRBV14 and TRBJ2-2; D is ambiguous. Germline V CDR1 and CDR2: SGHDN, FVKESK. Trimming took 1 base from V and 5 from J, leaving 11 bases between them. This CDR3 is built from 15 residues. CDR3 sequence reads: CASSQAWGRTGELFF. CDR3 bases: TGTGCCAGCAGCCAAGCATGGGGTAGAACCGGGGAGCTGTTTTTT.

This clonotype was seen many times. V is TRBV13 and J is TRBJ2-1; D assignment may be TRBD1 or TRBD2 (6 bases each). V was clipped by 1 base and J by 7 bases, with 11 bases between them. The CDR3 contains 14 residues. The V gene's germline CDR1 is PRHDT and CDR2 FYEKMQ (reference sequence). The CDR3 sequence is CASSLVIGGNEQFF. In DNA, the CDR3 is TGTGCCAGCAGCTTAGTAATAGGGGGGAATGAGCAGTTCTTC.

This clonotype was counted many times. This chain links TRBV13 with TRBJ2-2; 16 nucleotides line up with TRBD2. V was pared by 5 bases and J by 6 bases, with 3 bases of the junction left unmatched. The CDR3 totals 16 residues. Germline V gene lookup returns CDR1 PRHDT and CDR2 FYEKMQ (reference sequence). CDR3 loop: CASSVGTSGRAGELFF. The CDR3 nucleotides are TGTGCCAGCAGCGTCGGGACTAGCGGGAGGGCCGGGGAGCTGTTTTTT.

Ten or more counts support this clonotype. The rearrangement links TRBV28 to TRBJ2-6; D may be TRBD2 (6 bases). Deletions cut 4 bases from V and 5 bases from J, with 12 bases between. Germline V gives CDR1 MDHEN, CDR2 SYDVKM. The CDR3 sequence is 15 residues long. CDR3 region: CASSSAGRRANVLTF. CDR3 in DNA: TGTGCCAGCAGTTCCGCGGGGAGACGGGCCAACGTCCTGACTTTC.

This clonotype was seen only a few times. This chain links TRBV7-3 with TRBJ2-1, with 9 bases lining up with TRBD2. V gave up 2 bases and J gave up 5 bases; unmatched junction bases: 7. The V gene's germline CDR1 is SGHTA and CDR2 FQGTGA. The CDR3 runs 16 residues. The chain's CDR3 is CASSLGSGRTDNEQFF. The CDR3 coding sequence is TGTGCCAGCAGCTTAGGAAGCGGGAGGACCGACAATGAGCAGTTCTTC.

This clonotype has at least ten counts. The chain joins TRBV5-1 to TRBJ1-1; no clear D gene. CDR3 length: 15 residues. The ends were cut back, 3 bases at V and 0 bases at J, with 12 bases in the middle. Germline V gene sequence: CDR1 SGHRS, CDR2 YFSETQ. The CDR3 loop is CASSSSGRMNTEAFF. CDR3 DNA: TGCGCCAGCAGCTCGAGCGGCCGAATGAACACTGAAGCTTTCTTT.

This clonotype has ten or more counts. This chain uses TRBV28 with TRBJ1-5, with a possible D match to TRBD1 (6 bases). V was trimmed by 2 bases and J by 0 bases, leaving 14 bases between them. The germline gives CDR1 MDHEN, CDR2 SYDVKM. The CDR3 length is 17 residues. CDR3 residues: CASSLLTGQLSNQPQHF. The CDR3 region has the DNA TGTGCCAGCAGTTTACTTACTGGACAGCTTAGCAATCAGCCCCAGCATTTT.

As DNA, the CDR3 is TGTGCCAGCAGCCTCGAAGAGATGGCTGGGGGGTACAATGAGCAGTTCTTC. This encodes CASSLEEMAGGYNEQFF. This chain joins TRBV3-1 and TRBJ2-1; the D gene is possibly TRBD2 (6 bases). Germline V gene lookup returns CDR1 LGHDT and CDR2 YNNKEL (reference sequence). The CDR3 contains 17 residues. The V end was cut by 4 bases, the J end by 4 bases, with 20 bases between.

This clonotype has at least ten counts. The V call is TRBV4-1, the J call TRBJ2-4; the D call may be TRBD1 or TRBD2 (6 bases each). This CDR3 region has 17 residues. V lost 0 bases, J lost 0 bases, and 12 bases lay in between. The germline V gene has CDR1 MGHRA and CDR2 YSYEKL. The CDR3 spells CASSQEGGLLAKNIQYF. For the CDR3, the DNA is TGCGCCAGCAGCCAAGAAGGGGGGTTACTAGCCAAAAACATTCAGTACTTC.

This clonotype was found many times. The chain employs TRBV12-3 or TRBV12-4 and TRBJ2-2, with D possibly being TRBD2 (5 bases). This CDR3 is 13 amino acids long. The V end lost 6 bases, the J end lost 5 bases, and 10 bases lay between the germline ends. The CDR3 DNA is TGTGCCAGCAGGGGATCGGGAACCGGGGAGCTGTTTTTT. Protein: CASRGSGTGELFF.

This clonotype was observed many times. Written as DNA, the CDR3 is TGTGCCAGCAGTCGGGGGACCTACGAGCAGTACTTC. The encoded protein is CASSRGTYEQYF. The chain combines TRBV5-6 with TRBJ2-7; tentative D call: TRBD2 (6 bases). The CDR3 runs 12 residues. V was clipped by 5 bases and J by 2 bases, with 8 bases between them. Germline V gives CDR1 SGHDT, CDR2 YYEEEE.